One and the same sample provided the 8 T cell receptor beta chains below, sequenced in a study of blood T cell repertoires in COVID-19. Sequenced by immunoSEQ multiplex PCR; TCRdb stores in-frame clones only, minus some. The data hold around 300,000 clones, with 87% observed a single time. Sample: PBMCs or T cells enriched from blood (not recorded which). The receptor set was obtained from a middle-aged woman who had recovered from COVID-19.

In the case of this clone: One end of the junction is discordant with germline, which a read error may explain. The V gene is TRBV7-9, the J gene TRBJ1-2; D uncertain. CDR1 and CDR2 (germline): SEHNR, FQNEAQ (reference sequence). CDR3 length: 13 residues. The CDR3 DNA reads TGTGCCAGCAGCTTAGATCGTGGGCATCTCGGATACTTC. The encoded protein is CASSLDRGHLGYF.

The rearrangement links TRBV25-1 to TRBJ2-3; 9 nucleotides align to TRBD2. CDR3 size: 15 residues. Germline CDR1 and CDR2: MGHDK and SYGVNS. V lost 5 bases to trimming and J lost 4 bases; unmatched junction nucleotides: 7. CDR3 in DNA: TGTGCCAGCAGTATCTGGCGGGAGGGCCCAGATACGCAGTATTTT. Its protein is CASSIWREGPDTQYF.

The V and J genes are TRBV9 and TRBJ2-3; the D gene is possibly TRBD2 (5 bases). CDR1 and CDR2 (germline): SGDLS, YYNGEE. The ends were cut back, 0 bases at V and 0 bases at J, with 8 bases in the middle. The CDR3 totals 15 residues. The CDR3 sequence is CASSVEERSTDTQYF. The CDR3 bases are TGTGCCAGCAGCGTAGAAGAGCGGAGCACAGATACGCAGTATTTT.

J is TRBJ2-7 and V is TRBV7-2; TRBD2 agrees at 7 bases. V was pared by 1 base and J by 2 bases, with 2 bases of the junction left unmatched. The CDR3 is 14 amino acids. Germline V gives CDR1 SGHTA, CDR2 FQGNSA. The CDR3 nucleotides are TGTGCCAGCAGCTTAGAAACTAGCGCCTACGAGCAGTACTTC. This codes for CASSLETSAYEQYF.

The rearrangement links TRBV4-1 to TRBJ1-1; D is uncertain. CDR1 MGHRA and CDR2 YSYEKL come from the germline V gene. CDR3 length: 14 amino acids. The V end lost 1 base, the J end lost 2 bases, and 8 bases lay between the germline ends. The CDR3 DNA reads TGCGCCAGCAGCCAAGTCGGGGTAAACACTGAAGCTTTCTTT. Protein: CASSQVGVNTEAFF.

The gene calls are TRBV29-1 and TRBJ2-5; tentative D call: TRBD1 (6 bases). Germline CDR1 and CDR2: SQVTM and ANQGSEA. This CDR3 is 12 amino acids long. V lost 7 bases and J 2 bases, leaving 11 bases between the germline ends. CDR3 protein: CSALRGQETQYF. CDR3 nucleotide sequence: TGCAGCGCACTCAGGGGTCAAGAGACCCAGTACTTC. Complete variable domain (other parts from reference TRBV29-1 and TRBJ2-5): SAVISQKPSRDICQRGTSLTIQCQVDSQVTMMFWYRQQPGQSLTLIATANQGSEATYESGFVIDKFPISRPNLTFSTLTVSNMSPEDSSIYLCSALRGQETQYFGPGTRLLVL.

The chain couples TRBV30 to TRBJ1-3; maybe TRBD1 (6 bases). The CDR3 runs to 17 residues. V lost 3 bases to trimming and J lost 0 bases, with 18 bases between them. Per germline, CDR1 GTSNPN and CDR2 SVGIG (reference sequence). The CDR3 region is CAWRKGGSLSSGNTIYF. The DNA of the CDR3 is TGTGCCTGGAGGAAGGGGGGGTCCTTAAGCTCTGGAAACACCATATATTTT.

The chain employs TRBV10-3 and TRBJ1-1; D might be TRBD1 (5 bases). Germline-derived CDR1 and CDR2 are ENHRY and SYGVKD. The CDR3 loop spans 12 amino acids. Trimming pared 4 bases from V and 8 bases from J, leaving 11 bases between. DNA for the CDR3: TGTGCCATCAGTGTCTCAGGGTGGGAAGCTTTCTTT. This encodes CAISVSGWEAFF.